This TCR beta chain comes out of a study of T cell repertoires in cytomegalovirus infection. TCRdb passed the reads through MiXCR, listing each CDR3 protein once. The sample has 60,000 to 75,000 distinct CDR3 sequences, 28% seen once; the top ten hold 45% to 65%. As for this clonotype: The target antigen is unknown.

There are 13 residues in the CDR3. From germline, CDR1 is SGHVS and CDR2 FQNEAQ. V shed 0 bases and J shed 10 bases, with 10 bases lying between them. The V call is TRBV7-8, the J call TRBJ2-1; D gene ambiguous. This TCR was sampled from a human donor in good health (CMV status not recorded). Some clones in this sample may be carry-over from other donors' samples. Sample: CD8+ T cells from cultured PBMCs, taken from culture after CMV antigen stimulation. The CDR3, as DNA: TGTGCCAGCAGCTTAGCGGAAGCAGCCGAGCAGTTCTTC. Translated: CASSLAEAAEQFF.